One sample yielded the 3 T cell receptor beta chains listed below, sequenced in a study of blood T cell repertoires in COVID-19. The table came from immunoSEQ multiplex PCR; TCRdb's copy has only in-frame clones and leaves some out. The sample shows about 140,000 clones, 70% to 90% of them seen only once. Material for sequencing was peripheral blood. These receptor sequences come from a woman aged 55-69 years with acute or convalescent COVID-19.

CDR3 coding DNA: TGTGCCAGCAGCCCCGAGCTGGACACCGGGGAGCTGTTTTTT. Encoded protein: CASSPELDTGELFF. The chain carries TRBV7-9 and TRBJ2-2; no clear D. Germline V gene lookup returns CDR1 SEHNR and CDR2 FQNEAQ (reference sequence). Trimming removed 5 bases at V and 3 bases at J, with 10 bases between. The length of the CDR3 is 14 residues.

The genes are TRBV19 and TRBJ1-3, with 7 bases matching TRBD1. The CDR3 is 16 amino acids. Germline V gene data show CDR1 as LNHDA and CDR2 as SQIVND (reference sequence). V lost 1 base to trimming and J lost 1 base; unmatched junction nucleotides: 4. The CDR3 sequence is CASSIGTGVSGNTIYF. The CDR3 region has the DNA TGTGCCAGTAGTATAGGCACAGGGGTATCTGGAAACACCATATATTTT.

CDR3 amino acids: CATRGGGVDQPQHF. For the CDR3, the DNA is TGTGCCACCAGGGGTGGCGGGGTAGATCAGCCCCAGCATTTT. J is TRBJ1-5 and V is TRBV10-3; D might be TRBD1 (6 bases). Trimming took off 10 bases at V and 5 bases at J, with 18 bases between the two ends. Germline-derived CDR1 and CDR2 are ENHRY and SYGVKD. The CDR3 runs to 14 residues.